The source of this TCR beta chain is a study of spatial heterogeneity in lung cancer. Study results and caveats: Resection saw ubiquitous expanded tumor TCRs appear in blood more than follow-up did.

Time point described: sample taken at primary tumor resection. Untreated early-stage non-small cell lung cancer patients, 72 in total, were the donors. Unique molecular identifiers tagged every individual TCR cDNA molecule. TCRdb reanalysed the 5' RACE reads using MiXCR and keeps one entry per CDR3 protein. The data hold 40,000 to 45,000 distinct CDR3 sequences, with almost 7% observed a single time. This clonotype was counted only a few times. Its antigen is as yet unknown. V lost 6 bases, J lost 3 bases, and 4 bases stayed unmatched. The CDR3 length is 13 residues. Germline-derived CDR1 and CDR2 are MNHEY and SMNVEV (reference sequence).

The sample was PBMCs, taken at surgery. This TCR derives from a female donor with early-stage non-small cell lung cancer. The chain couples TRBV27 to TRBJ2-5; 7 nucleotides match TRBD1. The CDR3 DNA is TGTGCCAGCAGAATCGGGACAGAAGAGACCCAGTACTTC. Translating it yields CASRIGTEETQYF.